One sample yielded the 4 T cell receptor beta chains listed below, sequenced in a study of cytomegalovirus exposure and HLA in healthy donors (dated by TCRdb to about 2017). To prepare the library, the immunoSEQ multiplex PCR assay was applied. For the multiplex PCR, a mixture combining 60 forward primers for TCR Vbeta segments and 13 reverse primers for TCR Jbeta segments was used. TCRdb mirrors the immuneACCESS table, restricted to in-frame sequences. Some clones are absent from its copies; in checked studies, under half trace to an unresolved V gene, and the reason for the others is unknown. The sample table lists under 250,000 clones, 82% of them with a count of one. About 6.1% of the sample rests with the top ten. The sample taken for sequencing was PBMCs. These receptors were collected from a middle-aged man in good health and CMV-seropositive.

Here the CDR3 DNA reads TGCGCCAGCAGCTTGGACCCCATGAGCTCCTACAATGAGCAGTTCTTC. It codes for CASSLDPMSSYNEQFF. This sequence joins TRBV5-1 and TRBJ2-1; no reliable D call. In germline, CDR1 is SGHRS, CDR2 YFSETQ. The CDR3 consists of 16 residues. Trimming stripped 0 bases from V and 0 bases from J, with 10 bases between. Looking up the rest from reference TRBV5-1 and TRBJ2-1 gives the full variable domain: KAGVTQTPRYLIKTRGQQVTLSCSPISGHRSVSWYQQTPGQGLQFLFEYFSETQRNKGNFPGRFSGRQFSNSRSEMNVSTLELGDSALYLCASSLDPMSSYNEQFFGPGTRLTVL.

The rearrangement links TRBV29-1 to TRBJ2-5, with 9 positions matching TRBD1. This CDR3 comprises 13 residues. CDR1 SQVTM and CDR2 ANQGSEA come from the germline V gene. Unmatched junction bases numbered 4, after V lost 3 bases and J lost 5 bases. The CDR3 sequence is CSVDDRGGETQYF. DNA for the CDR3: TGCAGCGTTGACGACAGGGGGGGGGAGACCCAGTACTTC.

This chain uses TRBV5-6 with TRBJ1-3, with a tentative D call TRBD1 (5 bases). Germline V gene lookup returns CDR1 SGHDT and CDR2 YYEEEE. The V gene lost 3 bases and the J gene lost 6 bases, with 13 bases spanning the gap. The CDR3 totals 14 residues. The CDR3 DNA follows: TGTGCCAGCAGCTCGATTGACAGTGAAAACACCATATATTTT. It yields the protein CASSSIDSENTIYF.

This clone was seen only once. The chain is built from TRBV7-9 and TRBJ2-1, with TRBD2 matching 8 bases. Germline V gene sequence: CDR1 SEHNR, CDR2 FQNEAQ (reference sequence). V shed 4 bases, J shed 4 bases, and the junction held 6 bases outside the gene matches. The CDR3 is 15 amino acids. CDR3 in amino acids: CASSSTSALYNEQFF. The CDR3 DNA sequence: TGTGCCAGCAGCTCGACTAGCGCCCTTTACAATGAGCAGTTCTTC.